This T cell receptor (beta chain) was documented in a study of OX40 agonist ivuxolimab in advanced cancers. Produced via immunoSEQ multiplex PCR; TCRdb's table is partial and in-frame only. Of about 90,000 clones in the sample, approximately 90% were seen once. With 7 bases removed from V and 4 bases from J, the gap between germline ends came to 14 bases. Germline lookup yields CDR1 MNHNS and CDR2 SASEGT. This CDR3 is built from 13 residues. Exclusion of a patient followed from autoimmune disease history or systemic immunosuppression. This sequence originates from an adult with an advanced solid tumor such as melanoma, head and neck, liver or kidney cancer. This specimen consisted of CD4+ or CD8+ T cells sorted from blood, obtained in a trial of the OX40 agonist ivuxolimab. The chain recombines TRBV6-1 with TRBJ2-7; TRBD1 or TRBD2 may be the D gene (5 bases each). The DNA of the CDR3 is TGTGCCAGCACCAGGGATGGGGAGTACGAGCAGTACTTC. Protein product: CASTRDGEYEQYF.